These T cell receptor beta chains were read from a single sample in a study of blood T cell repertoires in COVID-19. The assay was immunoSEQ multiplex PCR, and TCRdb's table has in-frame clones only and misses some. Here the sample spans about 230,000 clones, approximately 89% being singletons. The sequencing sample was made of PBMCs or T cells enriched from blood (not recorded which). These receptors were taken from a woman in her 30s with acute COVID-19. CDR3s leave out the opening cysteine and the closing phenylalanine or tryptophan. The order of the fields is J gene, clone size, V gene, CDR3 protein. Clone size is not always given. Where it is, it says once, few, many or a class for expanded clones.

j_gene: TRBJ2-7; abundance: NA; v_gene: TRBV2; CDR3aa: ASSVMSGISNEQY
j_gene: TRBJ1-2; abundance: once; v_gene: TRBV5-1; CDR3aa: ASSLIEGDGYT
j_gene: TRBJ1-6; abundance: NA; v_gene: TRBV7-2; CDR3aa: ASSTTHTGNFGSPLH
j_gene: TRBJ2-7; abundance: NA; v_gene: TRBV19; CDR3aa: ASSMKRDSSYEQY
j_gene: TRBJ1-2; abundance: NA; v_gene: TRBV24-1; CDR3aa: ATSGQGGGYT
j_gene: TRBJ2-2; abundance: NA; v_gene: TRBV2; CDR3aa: ASSEVGGTASIGELF
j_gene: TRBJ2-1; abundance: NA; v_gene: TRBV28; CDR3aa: ASSYLLGSSYNEQF
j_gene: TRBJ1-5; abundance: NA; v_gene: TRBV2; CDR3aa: ASSELWGGNQPQH
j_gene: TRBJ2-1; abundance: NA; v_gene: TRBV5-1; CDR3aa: ASSLRDRVYNEQF
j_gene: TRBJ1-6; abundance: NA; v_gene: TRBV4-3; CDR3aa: ASSQEDRSGSPLH